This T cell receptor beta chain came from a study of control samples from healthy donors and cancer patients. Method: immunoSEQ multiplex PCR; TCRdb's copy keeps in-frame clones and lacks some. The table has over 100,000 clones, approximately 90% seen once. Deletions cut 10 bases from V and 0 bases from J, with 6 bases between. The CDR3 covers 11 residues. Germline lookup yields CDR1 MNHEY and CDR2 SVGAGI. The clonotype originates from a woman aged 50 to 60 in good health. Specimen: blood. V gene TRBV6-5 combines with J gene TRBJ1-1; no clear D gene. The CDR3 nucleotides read TGTGCCACGAGGGTGAACACTGAAGCTTTCTTT. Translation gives CATRVNTEAFF.